A selection of T cell receptor beta chains follows, all from one sample in a study of T-cell reconstitution after alpha-beta-depleted transplantation in children. TCRdb passed the PCR reads through MiXCR, listing each CDR3 protein once. The sample has 330,000 or so distinct CDR3 sequences, approximately 7.3% seen once. The sequencing here drew on peripheral blood, taken 360 days after TCRalphabeta/CD19-depleted stem cell transplant. The receptors were sampled from a female patient between 2 and 15 years old who had a stem cell transplant for Fanconi anemia, so the T cells may come from the graft donor. CDR3s include the opening cysteine and the closing phenylalanine or tryptophan. D genes are given only for firm matches. Clone size is not always given. Where it is, it says once, few, many or a class for expanded clones.

v_call	clone_size	d_call	j_call	cdr3_nt	cdr3_aa
TRBV7-9	many	-	TRBJ1-1	TGTGCCAGCAGCTTAGTAGGGGGACCTGAAGCTTTCTTT	CASSLVGGPEAFF
TRBV14	-	-	TRBJ1-1	TGTGCCAGCAGCCAAGATTTGGGAGGAGTGAACACTGAAGCTTTCTTT	CASSQDLGGVNTEAFF
TRBV6-1	few	TRBD2	TRBJ2-3	TGTGCCAGCAGGCGGACTAGCGGAGGAACAGATACGCAGTATTTT	CASRRTSGGTDTQYF
TRBV18	-	-	TRBJ2-1	TGTGCCAGCTCACCAATGGACAAGAACTGGCCACTAAGGGATGAGCAGTTCTTC	CASSPMDKNWPLRDEQFF
TRBV12-3/TRBV12-4	many	-	TRBJ1-5	TGTGCCAGCAGCCCCCAGGGAAGGGGCTTGGGCAATCAGCCCCAGCATTTT	CASSPQGRGLGNQPQHF
TRBV6-5	few	-	TRBJ1-2	TGTGCCAGCAGTTATTTCTTTGATCTTGGCTACACCTTC	CASSYFFDLGYTF
TRBV18	-	-	TRBJ1-1	TGTGCCAGCTCACCCAGAGGTGCTGAAGCTTTCTTT	CASSPRGAEAFF
TRBV6-1	-	TRBD2	TRBJ2-1	TGTGCCAGCAGCTCCGGGACTAGCGGGAGGGTCGAGCAGTTCTTC	CASSSGTSGRVEQFF
TRBV20-1	few	TRBD2	TRBJ2-5	TGCAGTGCTAGAGATTATCAGCGGGAGGGCCCCCCGGAGACCCAGTACTTC	CSARDYQREGPPETQYF
TRBV6-2/TRBV6-3	-	-	TRBJ2-5	TGTGCCAGCACCCCCGGACTACCCGGGCAAGAGACCCAGTACTTC	CASTPGLPGQETQYF